The 28 T cell receptor beta chains reported below all come from one sample, sequenced in a study of blood T cells in healthy people across ages. Next came a second PCR, run for about 6 to 11 cycles, which used a sample-barcoded 5' primer along with a J-beta primer mix. MiXCR was run by TCRdb on the 5' RACE reads, yielding one entry per CDR3 protein. The sample includes around 1.7 million distinct CDR3 sequences, 28% of them seen just once. Sequences were obtained from blood. The receptors were sampled from a woman aged 30 to 39 in good health.

This clonotype has only a few counts. The junction departs from germline at one end; a sequencing error may be responsible. The chain has TRBV28 and TRBJ2-1; 7 bases align to TRBD2. The CDR3 extends over 14 amino acids. The germline CDR1 and CDR2 sequences are MDHEN and SYDVKM. In nucleotides, the CDR3 is TGTGCCAGCAGTGTCGGGGGGTTTCCGGGTGAGCGGTTCTTC. Its translation is CASSVGGFPGERFF.

The V and J genes are TRBV5-5 and TRBJ2-1, with 8 bases fitting TRBD2. Germline CDR1 SGHKS, CDR2 YYEKEE (reference sequence). Trimming removed 1 base from V and 8 bases from J; junction bases left unmatched: 5. The CDR3 sequence is 14 residues long. CDR3 in DNA: TGTGCCAGCAGCTTGCGGACTAGCTGGGATGAGCAGTTCTTC. It translates to CASSLRTSWDEQFF.

The CDR3 region has the DNA TGTGCCAGCAGACGAAGATCGGGACTGCCGACAGATACGCAGTATTTT. Its protein is CASRRRSGLPTDTQYF. The chain recombines TRBV6-2 or TRBV6-3 with TRBJ2-3; a possible D gene is TRBD2 (6 bases). V was shortened by 6 bases and J by 3 bases, with 19 bases between the two germline ends. The CDR3 runs to 16 residues. Germline V lookup: CDR1 MNHEY, CDR2 SVGEGT.

Many counts were recorded for this clonotype. This chain connects TRBV29-1 to TRBJ2-3; maybe TRBD2 (6 bases). Trimming cost V 7 bases and J 2 bases, with 22 bases left between them. This CDR3 region has 16 residues. Germline V gives CDR1 SQVTM, CDR2 ANQGSEA. The chain's CDR3 is CSGGGVRGYPTDTQYF. The CDR3 coding sequence is TGCAGCGGGGGCGGAGTCCGGGGGTACCCCACAGATACGCAGTATTTT.

The J gene is TRBJ2-5, the V gene TRBV9; D is undetermined. Per the germline V gene, CDR1 is SGDLS and CDR2 is YYNGEE. The CDR3 extends over 15 amino acids. V dropped 4 bases and J dropped 5 bases, with 18 bases sitting between them. The CDR3 region has the DNA TGTGCCAGCAGCCCTAACTTGATGAGTGGGGAGACCCAGTACTTC. This translates into CASSPNLMSGETQYF. Filled out from reference TRBV9 and TRBJ2-5, the complete variable domain reads DSGVTQTPKHLITATGQRVTLRCSPRSGDLSVYWYQQSLDQGLQFLIQYYNGEERAKGNILERFSAQQFPDLHSELNLSSLELGDSALYFCASSPNLMSGETQYFGPGTRLLVL.

This clonotype was detected a few times. The V call is TRBV6-6, the J call TRBJ2-5, with D possibly called TRBD1 or TRBD2 (5 bases each). CDR1 is MNHNY and CDR2 is SVGAGI in the germline V gene (reference sequence). The CDR3 extends over 14 amino acids. V was shortened by 8 bases and J by 5 bases, with 18 bases between the two germline ends. CDR3 DNA sequence: TGTGCCAGCCAAAACGGGGCTAACAGGGAGACCCAGTACTTC. Protein sequence: CASQNGANRETQYF.

This chain's CDR3 is CASSHPFRKTQFF. The DNA of the CDR3 is TGTGCCAGCAGCCACCCTTTTCGAAAGACCCAGTTCTTC. The rearrangement links TRBV21-1 to TRBJ2-5. The end of the DNA aligns better with TRBJ2-1, so the J call may be wrong. TRBV21-1 is annotated as a pseudogene. The CDR3 consists of 13 residues.

About this clonotype: The junction departs from germline at one end; a sequencing error may be responsible. The J gene is TRBJ2-1, the V gene TRBV18; TRBD2 aligns across 8 bases. The length of the CDR3 is 13 residues. Germline V gives CDR1 KGHSH, CDR2 LQKENI. For the CDR3, the DNA is TGTGCCGGCTCACCACCGGGGGGGAATGAGCAGTTCTTC. It yields the protein CAGSPPGGNEQFF.

This clonotype was recorded a few times. This chain joins TRBV5-1 and TRBJ2-3, with unresolved D. V was shortened by 2 bases and J by 0 bases, with 19 bases between the two germline ends. CDR1 is SGHRS and CDR2 is YFSETQ in the germline V gene. This CDR3 is 18 amino acids long. The CDR3 DNA reads TGCGCCAGCAGCTTTGGGCCTGGGGTCCTAACAAGCACAGATACGCAGTATTTT. Translating it yields CASSFGPGVLTSTDTQYF.

The table lists this clonotype with a few counts. This clone may be a read error of a much larger clone one base away. The genes are TRBV12-3 or TRBV12-4 and TRBJ2-5, with 7 bases identical to TRBD1. The CDR3 extends over 11 amino acids. V lost 8 bases, J lost 7 bases, and 4 bases stayed unmatched. CDR3 sequence (DNA): TGTGCCAGCGGACCAGGGGGGACCCAGTACTTC. Translating gives CASGPGGTQYF.

This clonotype came up a few times. V gene TRBV7-9 combines with J gene TRBJ2-1; D unresolved. Trimming cost V 3 bases and J 6 bases, with 9 bases left between them. The germline V gene has CDR1 SEHNR and CDR2 FQNEAQ (reference sequence). This CDR3 has 13 residues. The CDR3 coding sequence is TGTGCCAGCAGCTTGGAGCGTTTCAATGAGCAGTTCTTC. This codes for CASSLERFNEQFF.

The chain combines TRBV6-2 or TRBV6-3 with TRBJ2-1; the match to TRBD1 covers 9 bases. The germline V gene has CDR1 MNHEY and CDR2 SVGEGT. Trimming removed 7 bases from V and 8 bases from J; junction bases left unmatched: 6. The CDR3 is 13 residues long. The CDR3 reads CASNRQGVDEQFF. CDR3 nucleotide sequence: TGTGCCAGCAACCGACAGGGGGTCGATGAGCAGTTCTTC.

Only a few counts were recorded for this clonotype. The chain has TRBV7-9 and TRBJ2-3; TRBD2 aligns across 12 bases. CDR1 and CDR2 (germline): SEHNR, FQNEAQ (reference sequence). J lost 6 bases, V lost 5 bases, and 12 bases had no gene match. The CDR3 has 17 amino acids. The CDR3 is CASSTATSGGRRDTQYF. CDR3 bases: TGTGCCAGCAGCACCGCAACTAGCGGGGGGCGCAGGGATACGCAGTATTTT.

Turning to this clonotype: A single base separates this from a much larger clone, so it may be a read error. The chain combines TRBV12-3 or TRBV12-4 with TRBJ2-7; 8 bases line up with TRBD1. This CDR3 is 13 amino acids long. V trimming: 6 bases; J trimming: 3 bases; junction bases outside the gene matches: 4. The CDR3 reads CASSQGAHYEQYF. Here the CDR3 DNA reads TGTGCCAGCAGCCAGGGGGCGCACTACGAGCAGTACTTC.

DNA of the CDR3: TGTGCCAGCAGAGTCTGGGGGACCCAGTACTTC. Protein product: CASRVWGTQYF. The chain uses TRBV6-2 or TRBV6-3 and TRBJ2-5, with no clear D. Trimming stripped 6 bases from V and 7 bases from J, with 9 bases between. Germline-derived CDR1 and CDR2 are MNHEY and SVGEGT. CDR3 length: 11 amino acids.

V gene TRBV5-1 combines with J gene TRBJ2-5, with 10 bases fitting TRBD1. CDR1 and CDR2 (germline): SGHRS, YFSETQ. With V trimmed by 0 bases and J by 5 bases, 4 bases remained unmatched. There are 15 residues in the CDR3. CDR3 residues: CASSLAGTGVETQYF. The CDR3 bases are TGCGCCAGCAGCTTGGCCGGGACAGGGGTGGAGACCCAGTACTTC.

The chain employs TRBV4-3 and TRBJ2-7, with D possibly TRBD1 on 5 matching bases. Looked up from germline, CDR1 is LGHNA and CDR2 is YSLEER. V shed 3 bases and J shed 2 bases, with 11 bases lying between them. The CDR3 length is 14 residues. CDR3 in amino acids: CASSQGRNPYEQYF. The CDR3 nucleotides read TGCGCCAGCAGCCAGGGGCGGAACCCCTACGAGCAGTACTTC.

This clonotype was counted ten times or more. The chain has TRBV19 and TRBJ2-4; D might be TRBD2 (7 bases). V lost 11 bases and J lost 2, with 16 bases in between. The CDR3 extends over 14 amino acids. Looked up from germline, CDR1 is LNHDA and CDR2 is SQIVND (reference sequence). The CDR3 sequence: CASRGAGTKNIQYF. Written as DNA, the CDR3 is TGTGCCTCCAGGGGAGCGGGGACCAAAAACATTCAGTACTTC.

The CDR3 here is CASSFRGGASTDTQYF. The CDR3 region has the DNA TGTGCCAGCAGTTTTCGAGGCGGTGCTAGCACAGATACGCAGTATTTT. The J gene is TRBJ2-3, the V gene TRBV12-3 or TRBV12-4, with D unresolved. The CDR3 contains 16 residues. Trimming removed 3 bases from V and 0 bases from J, with 13 bases in between.

This clonotype occurred many times. The rearrangement joins TRBV29-1 to TRBJ1-2, with D uncertain. Germline V gene sequence: CDR1 SQVTM, CDR2 ANQGSEA. This CDR3 has 14 amino acids. V gave up 7 bases and J gave up 4 bases, with 19 bases separating them. As DNA, the CDR3 is TGCAGCGCCCCCCTCGGGAGTATCGGCTATGGCTACACCTTC. Amino acid sequence: CSAPLGSIGYGYTF.

Only a few counts were recorded for this clonotype. CDR3 coding DNA: TGTGCCAGCAGCTTCAGGGGCGAGAACTATGGCTACACCTTC. This gives the protein CASSFRGENYGYTF. V usage is TRBV7-9 and J usage is TRBJ1-2; maybe TRBD1 (6 bases). The germline V and J ends were trimmed by 3 bases and 2 bases, with 10 bases remaining between them. Germline assignment: CDR1 SEHNR and CDR2 FQNEAQ (reference sequence). This CDR3 contains 14 residues.

As concerns this clonotype: The germline gene is not matched at one end of the junction; a read error may be the cause. The chain recombines TRBV6-5 with TRBJ2-7, with a tentative D call TRBD2 (7 bases). The CDR3 consists of 14 residues. Germline values: CDR1 MNHEY, CDR2 SVGAGI. This CDR3 is CTSSRGASGYEQYF. The CDR3 DNA follows: TGTACCAGCAGTCGGGGGGCTAGCGGCTACGAGCAGTACTTC.

A note on this clonotype: This could be a read error, since a much larger clone is one nucleotide away. The chain links TRBV5-5 to TRBJ2-4, with D uncertain. This CDR3 has 15 amino acids. Trimming took 0 bases from V and 13 from J, leaving 20 bases between them. CDR1 and CDR2 from the germline V gene are SGHKS and YYEKEE (reference sequence). The CDR3 loop is CASSLDLPPAYAQYF. CDR3 coding DNA: TGTGCCAGCAGCTTGGACCTACCCCCGGCCTACGCGCAGTACTTC. The complete variable domain, with remaining parts taken from reference TRBV5-5 and TRBJ2-4, reads DAGVTQSPTHLIKTRGQQVTLRCSPISGHKSVSWYQQVLGQGPQFIFQYYEKEERGRGNFPDRFSARQFPNYSSELNVNALLLGDSALYLCASSLDLPPAYAQYFGAGTRLSVL.

This clonotype turned up a few times. In DNA form, the CDR3 reads TGTGCCAGCAGGCCAGCGGGAGGGACCCTAAGACGGTTCTTC. Protein sequence: CASRPAGGTLRRFF. V and J are TRBV3-1 and TRBJ2-1; TRBD2 matches at 10 bases. After removal of 6 bases from V and 15 bases from J, the junction contained 14 bases not matched to a gene. CDR3 size: 14 residues. Germline CDR1 reads LGHDT; CDR2 reads YNNKEL (reference sequence).

As for this clonotype: Possible read error: a much larger clone is one base away. The chain carries TRBV12-3 or TRBV12-4 and TRBJ1-5; no firm D call. V lost 6 bases and J lost 1, with 10 bases in between. The CDR3 loop spans 14 amino acids. Written as DNA, the CDR3 is TGTGCCAGCAGGTTAATGGACAGCAATCAGCCCCAGCATTTT. Protein sequence: CASRLMDSNQPQHF.

This CDR3 reads CASRGVGGTEAFF. CDR3 DNA: TGTGCCAGCAGAGGGGTGGGGGGCACTGAAGCTTTCTTT. V gene TRBV2 combines with J gene TRBJ1-1; possibly TRBD1 for D (5 bases). V was pared by 6 bases and J by 4 bases, with 12 bases between. The CDR3 is made up of 13 amino acids. The germline V gene has CDR1 SNHLY and CDR2 FYNNEI.

The chain employs TRBV6-1 and TRBJ2-7; D remains unclear. CDR1 and CDR2 from the germline V gene are MNHNS and SASEGT. Trimming left V 2 bases short and J 9 bases short, with 20 bases between. CDR3 length equals 15 residues. This CDR3 reads CASSESRIGYTGQYF. As DNA, the CDR3 is TGTGCCAGCAGTGAAAGTCGGATCGGGTACACGGGGCAGTACTTC.

This clonotype was counted at least ten times. The DNA for the CDR3 is TGCGCCAGCAGTCCTACGACCGGGACTAGAGGCAATACGCAGTATTTT. Its protein is CASSPTTGTRGNTQYF. The V and J genes are TRBV5-1 and TRBJ2-3, with 8 bases that match TRBD2. The germline CDR1 and CDR2 sequences are SGHRS and YFSETQ. J gave up 7 bases and V 5 bases, and 15 bases lay outside the gene matches. CDR3 length: 16 residues. Full variable domain (missing parts from reference TRBV5-1 and TRBJ2-3): KAGVTQTPRYLIKTRGQQVTLSCSPISGHRSVSWYQQTPGQGLQFLFEYFSETQRNKGNFPGRFSGRQFSNSRSEMNVSTLELGDSALYLCASSPTTGTRGNTQYFGPGTRLTVL.